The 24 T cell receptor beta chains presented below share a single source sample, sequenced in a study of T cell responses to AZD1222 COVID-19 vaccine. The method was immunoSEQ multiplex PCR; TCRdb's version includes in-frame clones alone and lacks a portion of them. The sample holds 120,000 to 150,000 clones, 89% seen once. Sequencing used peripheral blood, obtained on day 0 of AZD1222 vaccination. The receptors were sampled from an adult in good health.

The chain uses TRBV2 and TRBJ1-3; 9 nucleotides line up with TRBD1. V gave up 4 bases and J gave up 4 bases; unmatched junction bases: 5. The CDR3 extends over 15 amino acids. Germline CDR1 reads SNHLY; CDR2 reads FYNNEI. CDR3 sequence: CASSAQGAVGNTIYF. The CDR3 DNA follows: TGTGCCAGCAGTGCACAGGGGGCGGTCGGAAACACCATATATTTT.

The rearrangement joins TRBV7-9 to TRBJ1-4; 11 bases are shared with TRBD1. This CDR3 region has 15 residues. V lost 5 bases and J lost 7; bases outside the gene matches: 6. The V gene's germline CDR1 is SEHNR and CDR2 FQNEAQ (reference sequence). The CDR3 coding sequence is TGTGCCAGCAGCCGGGACAGGGGGTTGAGTGAAAAACTGTTTTTT. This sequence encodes CASSRDRGLSEKLFF. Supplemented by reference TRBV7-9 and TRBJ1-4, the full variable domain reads DTGVSQNPRHKITKRGQNVTFRCDPISEHNRLYWYRQTLGQGPEFLTYFQNEAQLEKSRLLSDRFSAERPKGSFSTLEIQRTEQGDSAMYLCASSRDRGLSEKLFFGSGTQLSVL.

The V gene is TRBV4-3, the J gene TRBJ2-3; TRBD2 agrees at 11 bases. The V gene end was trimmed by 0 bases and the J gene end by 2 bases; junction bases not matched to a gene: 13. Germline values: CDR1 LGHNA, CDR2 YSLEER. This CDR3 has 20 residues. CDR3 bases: TGCGCCAGCAGCCAAGATTTAATTTTGGGGACTAGCGGAATCACAGATACGCAGTATTTT. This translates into CASSQDLILGTSGITDTQYF.

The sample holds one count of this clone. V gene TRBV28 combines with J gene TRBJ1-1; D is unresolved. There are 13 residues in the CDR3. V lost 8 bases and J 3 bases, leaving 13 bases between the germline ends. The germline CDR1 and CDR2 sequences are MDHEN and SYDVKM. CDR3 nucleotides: TGTGCCAGCCGACCGAGGCACCACACTGAAGCTTTCTTT. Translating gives CASRPRHHTEAFF.

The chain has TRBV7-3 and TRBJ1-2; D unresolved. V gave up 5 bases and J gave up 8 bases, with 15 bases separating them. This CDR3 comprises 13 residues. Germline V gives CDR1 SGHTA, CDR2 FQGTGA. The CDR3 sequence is CASSPDQLGGYTF. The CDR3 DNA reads TGTGCCAGCAGCCCGGACCAGTTAGGGGGCTACACCTTC. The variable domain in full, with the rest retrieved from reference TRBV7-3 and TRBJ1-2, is GAGVSQTPSNKVTEKGKYVELRCDPISGHTALYWYRQSLGQGPEFLIYFQGTGAADDSGLPNDRFFAVRPEGSVSTLKIQRTERGDSAVYLCASSPDQLGGYTFGSGTRLTVV.

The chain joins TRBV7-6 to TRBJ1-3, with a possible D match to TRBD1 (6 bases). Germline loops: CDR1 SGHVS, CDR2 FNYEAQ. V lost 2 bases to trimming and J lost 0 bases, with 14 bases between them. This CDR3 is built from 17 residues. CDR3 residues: CASSLYRTASSGNTIYF. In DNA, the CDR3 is TGTGCCAGCAGCTTATATCGGACAGCAAGCTCTGGAAACACCATATATTTT.

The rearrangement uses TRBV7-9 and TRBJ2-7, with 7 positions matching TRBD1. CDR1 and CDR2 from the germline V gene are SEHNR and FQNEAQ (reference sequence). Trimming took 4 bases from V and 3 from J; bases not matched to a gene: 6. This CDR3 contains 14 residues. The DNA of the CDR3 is TGTGCCAGCAGCTCGGGACAGTCTCTCTACGAGCAGTACTTC. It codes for CASSSGQSLYEQYF.

CDR3 sequence reads: CASSLSITSIKETQYF. The DNA of the CDR3 is TGTGCCAGCAGTTTATCGATCACTAGTATTAAAGAGACCCAGTACTTC. J is TRBJ2-5 and V is TRBV27; D perhaps matches TRBD2 (5 bases). The V and J ends lost 0 bases and 3 bases respectively, with 14 bases between them. This CDR3 is 16 amino acids long. Germline loops: CDR1 MNHEY, CDR2 SMNVEV (reference sequence).

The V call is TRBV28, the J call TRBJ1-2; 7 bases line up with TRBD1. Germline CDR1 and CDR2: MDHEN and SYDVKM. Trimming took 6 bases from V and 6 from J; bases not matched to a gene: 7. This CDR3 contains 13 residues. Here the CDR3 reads CASRRQGKNGYTF. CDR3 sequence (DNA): TGTGCCAGCAGGAGACAGGGCAAGAATGGCTACACCTTC.

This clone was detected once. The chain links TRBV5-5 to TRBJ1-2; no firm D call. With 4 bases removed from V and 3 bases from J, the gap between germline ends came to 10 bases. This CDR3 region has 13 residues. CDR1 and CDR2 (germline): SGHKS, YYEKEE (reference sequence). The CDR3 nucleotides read TGTGCCAGCAGCCTGGCCGGATACTATGGCTACACCTTC. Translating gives CASSLAGYYGYTF.

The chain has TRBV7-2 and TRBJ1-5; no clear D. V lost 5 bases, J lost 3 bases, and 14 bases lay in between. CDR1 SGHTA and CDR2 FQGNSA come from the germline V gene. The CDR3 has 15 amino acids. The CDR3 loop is CASSAQWAPNQPQHF. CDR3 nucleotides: TGTGCCAGCAGCGCCCAGTGGGCCCCCAATCAGCCCCAGCATTTT.

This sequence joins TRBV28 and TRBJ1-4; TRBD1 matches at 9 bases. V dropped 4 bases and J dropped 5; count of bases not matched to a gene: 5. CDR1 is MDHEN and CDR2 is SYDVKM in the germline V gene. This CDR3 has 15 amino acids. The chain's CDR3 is CASSSPGTGNEKLFF. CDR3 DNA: TGTGCCAGCAGTTCACCCGGGACAGGGAATGAAAAACTGTTTTTT.

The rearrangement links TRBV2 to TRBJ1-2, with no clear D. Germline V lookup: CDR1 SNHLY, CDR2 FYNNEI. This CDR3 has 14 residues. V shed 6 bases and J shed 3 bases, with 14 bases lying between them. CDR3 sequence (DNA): TGTGCCAGCAGCGCCGACACGGCGTACTATGGCTACACCTTC. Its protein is CASSADTAYYGYTF.

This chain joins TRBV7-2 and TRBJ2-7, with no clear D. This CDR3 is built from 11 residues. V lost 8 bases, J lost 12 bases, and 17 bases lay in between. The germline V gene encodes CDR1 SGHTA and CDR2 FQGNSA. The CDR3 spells CASASRSSPYF. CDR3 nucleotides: TGTGCCAGCGCATCGCGCTCCTCTCCGTACTTC. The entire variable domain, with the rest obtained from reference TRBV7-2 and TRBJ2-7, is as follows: GAGVSQSPSNKVTEKGKDVELRCDPISGHTALYWYRQSLGQGLEFLIYFQGNSAPDKSGLPSDRFSAERTGGSVSTLTIQRTQQEDSAVYLCASASRSSPYFGPGTRLTVT.

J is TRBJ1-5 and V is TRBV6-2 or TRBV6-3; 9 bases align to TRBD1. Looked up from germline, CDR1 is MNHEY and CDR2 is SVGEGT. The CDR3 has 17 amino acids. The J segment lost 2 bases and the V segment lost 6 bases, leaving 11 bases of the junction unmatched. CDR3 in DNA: TGTGCCAGCAGCCCCTTTGGTTGGACAGGGGGCAATCAGCCCCAGCATTTT. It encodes CASSPFGWTGGNQPQHF.

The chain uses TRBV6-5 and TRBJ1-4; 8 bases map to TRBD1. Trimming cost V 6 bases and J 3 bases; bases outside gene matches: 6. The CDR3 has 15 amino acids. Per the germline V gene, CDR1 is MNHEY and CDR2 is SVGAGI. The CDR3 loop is CASSMDREPNEKLFF. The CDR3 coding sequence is TGTGCCAGCAGCATGGACAGGGAGCCTAATGAAAAACTGTTTTTT.

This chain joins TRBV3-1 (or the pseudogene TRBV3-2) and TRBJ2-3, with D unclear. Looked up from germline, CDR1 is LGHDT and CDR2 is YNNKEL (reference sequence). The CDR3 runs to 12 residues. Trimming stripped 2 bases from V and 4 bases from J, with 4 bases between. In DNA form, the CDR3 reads TGTGCCAGCAGCCAAATTGCAGATACGCAGTATTTT. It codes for CASSQIADTQYF.

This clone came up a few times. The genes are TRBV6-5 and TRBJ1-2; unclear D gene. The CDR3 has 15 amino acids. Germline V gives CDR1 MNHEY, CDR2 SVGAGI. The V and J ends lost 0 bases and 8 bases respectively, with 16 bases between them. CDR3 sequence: CASSYSRSSVDGYTF. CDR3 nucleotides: TGTGCCAGCAGTTACTCCCGCTCGTCGGTGGACGGCTACACCTTC.

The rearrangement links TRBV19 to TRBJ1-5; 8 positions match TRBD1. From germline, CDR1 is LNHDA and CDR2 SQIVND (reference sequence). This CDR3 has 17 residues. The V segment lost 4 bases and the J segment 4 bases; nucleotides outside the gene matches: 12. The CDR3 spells CASSTARGQGLNQPQHF. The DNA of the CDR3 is TGTGCCAGTAGTACTGCCCGAGGACAGGGACTAAATCAGCCCCAGCATTTT.

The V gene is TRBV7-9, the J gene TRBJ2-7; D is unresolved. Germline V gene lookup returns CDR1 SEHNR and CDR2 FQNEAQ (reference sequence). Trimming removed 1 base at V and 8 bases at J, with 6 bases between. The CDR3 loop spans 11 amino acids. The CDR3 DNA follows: TGTGCCAGCAGCTTAGGGTCACAGCAGTACTTC. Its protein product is CASSLGSQQYF.

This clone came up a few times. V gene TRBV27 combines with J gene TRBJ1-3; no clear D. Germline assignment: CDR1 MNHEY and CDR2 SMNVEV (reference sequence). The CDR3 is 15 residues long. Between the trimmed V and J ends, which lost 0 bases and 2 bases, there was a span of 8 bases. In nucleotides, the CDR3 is TGTGCCAGCAGTTTATCGTGGCAGACTGGAAACACCATATATTTT. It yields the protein CASSLSWQTGNTIYF.

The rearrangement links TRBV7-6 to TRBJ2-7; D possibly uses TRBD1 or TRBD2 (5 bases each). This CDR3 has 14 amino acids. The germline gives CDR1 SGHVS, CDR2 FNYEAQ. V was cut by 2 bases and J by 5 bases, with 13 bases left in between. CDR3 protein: CASSLSAGGNEQYF. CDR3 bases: TGTGCCAGCAGCTTATCGGCTGGGGGAAACGAGCAGTACTTC.

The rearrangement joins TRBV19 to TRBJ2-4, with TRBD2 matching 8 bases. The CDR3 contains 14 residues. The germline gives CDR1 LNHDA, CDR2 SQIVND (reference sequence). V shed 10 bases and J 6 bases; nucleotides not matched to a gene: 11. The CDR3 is CANPRGGAGNIQYF. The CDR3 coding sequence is TGTGCCAACCCCCGGGGGGGGGCGGGAAACATTCAGTACTTC.

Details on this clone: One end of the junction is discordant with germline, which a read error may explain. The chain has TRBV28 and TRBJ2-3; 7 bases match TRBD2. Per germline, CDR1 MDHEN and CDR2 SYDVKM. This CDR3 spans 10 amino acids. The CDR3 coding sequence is TGTGCCAGCAGTGGCGGGGGTGCCATTTTT. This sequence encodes CASSGGGAIF.